These 18 T cell receptor beta chains came from one sample sequenced in a study of CD8+CD57+ T cells in acquired aplastic anemia. Using genomic DNA as the template, TCR beta VDJ and CDR3 profiling was carried out. TCRdb independently ran MiXCR on the reads; one entry per CDR3 protein. This table holds around 200,000 distinct CDR3 sequences, 55% to 65% found once. Patients chosen for sequencing had shown CD8+CD57+ cell expansion by flow cytometry. Sequenced input: sorted CD4+, CD8+, or CD8+CD57+ T cells (not recorded which) from PBMCs. The receptor set was obtained from a human donor with aplastic anemia.

This clonotype occurred a few times. The chain couples TRBV7-6 to TRBJ2-3; D uncertain. Trimming stripped 3 bases from V and 4 bases from J, with 8 bases between. The germline V gene has CDR1 SGHVS and CDR2 FNYEAQ. This CDR3 region has 13 residues. CDR3 coding DNA: TGTGCCAGCAGCTTCCTGCCATCAGATACGCAGTATTTT. It codes for CASSFLPSDTQYF. The variable domain in full, with the rest retrieved from reference TRBV7-6 and TRBJ2-3, is GAGVSQSPRYKVTKRGQDVALRCDPISGHVSLYWYRQALGQGPEFLTYFNYEAQQDKSGLPNDRFSAERPEGSISTLTIQRTEQRDSAMYRCASSFLPSDTQYFGPGTRLTVL.

This rearrangement joins TRBV4-1 to TRBJ2-3; 11 bases match TRBD2. The CDR3 consists of 16 residues. CDR1 is MGHRA, CDR2 YSYEKL, per germline. Trimming took 2 bases from V and 2 from J; bases not matched to a gene: 3. DNA of the CDR3: TGCGCCAGCAGCCAAAGACTAGCGGGGCCCACAGATACGCAGTATTTT. Its translation is CASSQRLAGPTDTQYF.

This clonotype has only a few counts. The V and J genes are TRBV29-1 and TRBJ1-2; 7 positions match TRBD1. This CDR3 is 12 amino acids long. V lost 4 bases, J lost 5 bases, and 4 bases stayed unmatched. Looked up from germline, CDR1 is SQVTM and CDR2 is ANQGSEA. Here the CDR3 reads CSVGAGGYGYTF. For the CDR3, the DNA is TGCAGCGTTGGGGCAGGGGGATATGGCTACACCTTC. The variable domain in full, with the rest retrieved from reference TRBV29-1 and TRBJ1-2, is SAVISQKPSRDICQRGTSLTIQCQVDSQVTMMFWYRQQPGQSLTLIATANQGSEATYESGFVIDKFPISRPNLTFSTLTVSNMSPEDSSIYLCSVGAGGYGYTFGSGTRLTVV.

The count of this clonotype is one. The chain recombines TRBV19 with TRBJ2-1; maybe TRBD1 (6 bases). V lost 5 bases and J 3 bases, leaving 14 bases between the germline ends. This CDR3 contains 15 residues. Germline CDR1 reads LNHDA; CDR2 reads SQIVND (reference sequence). The CDR3 loop reads CASSALWGRYNEQFF. CDR3 coding DNA: TGTGCCAGTAGTGCTCTCTGGGGGCGCTACAATGAGCAGTTCTTC.

This sequence joins TRBV10-2 and TRBJ2-5, with D tentatively TRBD1 or TRBD2 (7 bases each). Germline CDR1 is WSHSY and CDR2 is SAAADI. Trimming left V 5 bases short and J 1 base short, with 23 bases between. CDR3 length: 18 amino acids. This chain's CDR3 is CASSQGGMASGTQETQYF. The CDR3, as DNA: TGCGCCAGCAGTCAGGGGGGCATGGCTAGCGGTACCCAAGAGACCCAGTACTTC.

This clonotype was seen at least ten times. The rearrangement links TRBV20-1 to TRBJ2-2; D not resolved. The germline V and J ends were trimmed by 0 bases and 1 base, with 3 bases remaining between them. Germline CDR1 reads DFQATT; CDR2 reads SNEGSKA (reference sequence). CDR3 length: 13 residues. This CDR3 reads CSAREQNTGELFF. For the CDR3, the DNA is TGCAGTGCTAGAGAACAGAACACCGGGGAGCTGTTTTTT.

About this clonotype itself: This may be a read error: a much more frequent sequence differs by one nucleotide. The V gene is TRBV2, the J gene TRBJ1-1; no reliable D call. CDR1 SNHLY and CDR2 FYNNEI come from the germline V gene. V was pared by 7 bases and J by 7 bases, with 16 bases between. This CDR3 spans 13 amino acids. The CDR3 DNA sequence: TGTGCCAGCACCCCCGAGGGAACGGGTGAAGCTTTCTTT. The encoded protein is CASTPEGTGEAFF.

The chain's CDR3 is CASSYWRVSTDTQYF. The CDR3 region has the DNA TGTGCCAGCAGTTACTGGCGAGTTAGCACAGATACGCAGTATTTT. V usage is TRBV2 and J usage is TRBJ2-3; D unresolved. The CDR3 length is 15 residues. Germline assignment: CDR1 SNHLY and CDR2 FYNNEI. The V gene lost 5 bases and the J gene lost 0 bases, with 12 bases spanning the gap.

CDR3 bases: TGCAGCGTTGAAACTCAGGGGTGGGAGACCCAGTACTTC. Protein: CSVETQGWETQYF. This chain joins TRBV29-1 and TRBJ2-5; tentative D call: TRBD1 (6 bases). The CDR3 totals 13 residues. Trimming left V 2 bases short and J 5 bases short, with 12 bases between. The germline V gene has CDR1 SQVTM and CDR2 ANQGSEA.

The gene calls are TRBV2 and TRBJ2-7, with D unclear. CDR3 length: 12 residues. Germline loops: CDR1 SNHLY, CDR2 FYNNEI. V shed 4 bases and J shed 5 bases, with 9 bases lying between them. This CDR3 is CASSGLSHEQYF. The CDR3 DNA follows: TGTGCCAGCAGTGGACTGTCCCACGAGCAGTACTTC.

V gene TRBV20-1 combines with J gene TRBJ1-6; unclear D gene. Trimming left V 2 bases short and J 9 bases short, with 14 bases between. The CDR3 loop spans 14 amino acids. CDR1 is DFQATT and CDR2 is SNEGSKA in the germline V gene (reference sequence). The CDR3 DNA sequence: TGCAGTGCTAGACCCCCGGCGGGGTTTTCACCCCTCCACTTT. Translation gives CSARPPAGFSPLHF.

The chain uses TRBV20-1 and TRBJ2-7; D is unclear. The V gene's germline CDR1 is DFQATT and CDR2 SNEGSKA (reference sequence). The V gene lost 2 bases and the J gene lost 0 bases, with 5 bases spanning the gap. There are 12 residues in the CDR3. The CDR3 region has the DNA TGCAGTGCTAGACAGGCCTCCTACGAGCAGTACTTC. It codes for CSARQASYEQYF.

As to this clonotype: A read error may account for a junction end that differs from germline. This chain links TRBV2 with TRBJ2-7, with D unresolved. Germline values: CDR1 SNHLY, CDR2 FYNNEI. The CDR3 has 11 amino acids. The CDR3 spells CASSGTYEQYF. The CDR3 coding sequence is TGCGCCAGCAGTGGCACCTACGAGCAGTACTTC.

This sequence joins TRBV9 and TRBJ2-5; unclear D gene. The ends were cut back, 5 bases at V and 2 bases at J, with 10 bases in the middle. The CDR3 is made up of 13 amino acids. CDR1 is SGDLS, CDR2 YYNGEE, per germline. CDR3 amino acids: CASSGVFQETQYF. The CDR3 DNA reads TGTGCCAGCAGTGGGGTCTTTCAAGAGACCCAGTACTTC.

In this sample, this clonotype turned up a few times. The chain recombines TRBV7-9 with TRBJ2-5; D not resolved. The V end lost 6 bases, the J end lost 0 bases, and 8 bases lay between the germline ends. Per germline, CDR1 SEHNR and CDR2 FQNEAQ (reference sequence). The CDR3 runs to 13 residues. Here the CDR3 DNA reads TGTGCCAGCAGGGGCCCTTACCAAGAGACCCAGTACTTC. This translates into CASRGPYQETQYF.

The table lists this clonotype with many counts. The V gene is TRBV6-6, the J gene TRBJ1-5; D is unclear. Between the trimmed V and J ends, which lost 4 bases and 7 bases, there was a span of 14 bases. Germline CDR1 and CDR2: MNHNY and SVGAGI (reference sequence). This CDR3 is 14 amino acids long. The CDR3, as DNA: TGTGCCAGCAGTTGGACCGTTCGCGGGCAGCCCCAGCATTTT. It yields the protein CASSWTVRGQPQHF.

This rearrangement joins TRBV15 to TRBJ2-7, with 7 bases identical to TRBD2. This CDR3 has 16 amino acids. Germline V gene sequence: CDR1 LNHNV, CDR2 YYDKDF (reference sequence). J lost 1 base, V lost 1 base, and 7 bases had no gene match. In DNA form, the CDR3 reads TGTGCCACCAGCAGAGGGAAAAGTAGCGGGTCCTACGAGCAGTACTTC. It specifies CATSRGKSSGSYEQYF.

The V call is TRBV5-1, the J call TRBJ1-1, with unresolved D. Germline-derived CDR1 and CDR2 are SGHRS and YFSETQ. This CDR3 is 14 amino acids long. V lost 4 bases and J lost 0, with 10 bases in between. This CDR3 is CASSPNTVNTEAFF. The DNA of the CDR3 is TGCGCCAGCAGCCCGAATACCGTGAACACTGAAGCTTTCTTT.